Each of the 16 T cell receptor beta chains below was sequenced from the same sample in a study of OX40 agonist ivuxolimab in advanced cancers. Clones were sequenced by immunoSEQ multiplex PCR, and TCRdb holds only the in-frame ones, with some missing. The sample consists of over 85,000 clones, about 92% of them appearing once. The specimen comprised CD4+ or CD8+ T cells sorted from blood, sampled in a trial of the OX40 agonist ivuxolimab. The receptors shown here come from an adult with an advanced solid tumor such as melanoma, head and neck, liver or kidney cancer.

J is TRBJ1-2 and V is TRBV10-3, with D possibly TRBD1 on 5 matching bases. CDR1 is ENHRY, CDR2 SYGVKD, per germline. Trimming pared 5 bases from V and 5 bases from J, leaving 12 bases between. This CDR3 contains 13 residues. The CDR3 reads CAISYPRGYGYTF. CDR3 in DNA: TGTGCCATCAGTTACCCCCGGGGGTATGGCTACACCTTC.

The V gene is TRBV6-6, the J gene TRBJ1-1; TRBD1 is a possible D gene (5 bases). CDR3 length equals 12 residues. Per the germline V gene, CDR1 is MNHNY and CDR2 is SVGAGI (reference sequence). V shed 0 bases and J shed 10 bases, with 9 bases lying between them. The CDR3: CASSYSGEGAFF. CDR3 DNA: TGTGCCAGCAGTTACTCGGGGGAAGGAGCTTTCTTT.

The chain employs TRBV7-9 and TRBJ2-5; no reliable D call. CDR3 size: 12 residues. V lost 5 bases and J lost 1, with 5 bases in between. The germline CDR1 and CDR2 sequences are SEHNR and FQNEAQ (reference sequence). The CDR3 region is CASSRPQETQYF. CDR3 in DNA: TGTGCCAGCAGCAGGCCCCAAGAGACCCAGTACTTC.

V gene TRBV30 combines with J gene TRBJ2-1, with D maybe TRBD2 (6 bases). Trimming removed 0 bases from V and 3 bases from J, with 15 bases in between. CDR3 length: 16 residues. Germline CDR1 GTSNPN, CDR2 SVGIG (reference sequence). This chain's CDR3 is CAWSVLPSAYYNEQFF. The CDR3 DNA reads as TGTGCCTGGAGTGTACTACCTAGCGCCTACTACAATGAGCAGTTCTTC.

The V and J genes are TRBV10-3 and TRBJ1-2; 7 bases fit TRBD1. The CDR3 consists of 15 residues. Looked up from germline, CDR1 is ENHRY and CDR2 is SYGVKD. V lost 0 bases to trimming and J lost 4 bases; unmatched junction nucleotides: 5. The CDR3 sequence: CAISESGQVGYGYTF. The CDR3, as DNA: TGTGCCATCAGTGAGTCCGGACAGGTCGGCTATGGCTACACCTTC.

This CDR3 is CSVGGGEQETQYF. CDR3 nucleotide sequence: TGCAGCGTGGGGGGCGGCGAGCAAGAGACCCAGTACTTC. The chain is built from TRBV29-1 and TRBJ2-5; the D gene could be TRBD1 or TRBD2 (6 bases each). V was cut by 6 bases and J by 2 bases, with 13 bases left in between. CDR1 is SQVTM, CDR2 ANQGSEA, per germline. The CDR3 loop spans 13 amino acids.

J is TRBJ2-7 and V is TRBV11-2; the D is unclear. Trimming shortened V by 4 bases and J by 2 bases, and 12 bases separated the two germline ends. CDR3 length: 14 residues. Germline lookup yields CDR1 SGHAT and CDR2 FQNNGV. CDR3 in DNA: TGTGCCAGCAGCTCACGAGGCGGAACCTACGAGCAGTACGTC. Amino acids: CASSSRGGTYEQYV.

This clone has just one count. The rearrangement joins TRBV15 to TRBJ1-2, with TRBD1 matching over 7 bases. Germline V gene data show CDR1 as LNHNV and CDR2 as YYDKDF (reference sequence). The CDR3 totals 16 residues. With V trimmed by 5 bases and J by 4 bases, 13 bases remained unmatched. The CDR3 DNA follows: TGTGCCACCAGCGGCAAGTCTAGGGACAGCTTCTATGGCTACACCTTC. This encodes CATSGKSRDSFYGYTF.

The chain links TRBV28 to TRBJ2-3; D gene uncertain. V was clipped by 3 bases and J by 4 bases, with 2 bases between them. The CDR3 has 11 amino acids. Germline CDR1 and CDR2: MDHEN and SYDVKM. This CDR3 is CASSFSDTQYF. The DNA for the CDR3 is TGTGCCAGCAGTTTCTCAGATACGCAGTATTTT.

The chain links TRBV4-2 to TRBJ2-7; D gene unclear. V was trimmed by 0 bases and J by 3 bases, leaving 9 bases between them. The CDR3 sequence is 14 residues long. Germline V CDR1 and CDR2: LGHNA, YNFKEQ. The CDR3 DNA is TGTGCCAGCAGCCAAGAGTTCCGGGTCTACGAGCAGTACTTC. It is translated as CASSQEFRVYEQYF.

This clone appeared a single time. The chain recombines TRBV30 with TRBJ1-1; 8 bases are shared with TRBD1. The V segment lost 3 bases and the J segment 8 bases; nucleotides outside the gene matches: 2. The CDR3 is 11 amino acids. Germline CDR1 and CDR2: GTSNPN and SVGIG (reference sequence). The CDR3 region is CAWRGQVEAFF. The CDR3 DNA sequence: TGTGCCTGGAGGGGACAGGTCGAAGCTTTCTTT. The variable domain in full, completed from reference TRBV30 and TRBJ1-1, reads SQTIHQWPATLVQPVGSPLSLECTVEGTSNPNLYWYRQAAGRGLQLLFYSVGIGQISSEVPQNLSASRPQDRQFILSSKKLLLSDSGFYLCAWRGQVEAFFGQGTRLTVV.

This clone was counted once. The genes are TRBV4-2 and TRBJ2-7; D possibly corresponds to TRBD1 (6 bases). This CDR3 has 16 amino acids. V shed 4 bases and J shed 0 bases, with 16 bases lying between them. Germline V CDR1 and CDR2: LGHNA, YNFKEQ. CDR3 amino acids: CASSPRTGPLSYEQYF. The CDR3 DNA reads as TGTGCCAGCAGCCCCCGTACAGGGCCCCTCTCCTACGAGCAGTACTTC.

The chain recombines TRBV29-1 with TRBJ1-5; unclear D gene. The V gene's germline CDR1 is SQVTM and CDR2 ANQGSEA. The CDR3 is 12 residues long. V was shortened by 4 bases and J by 4 bases, with 8 bases between the two germline ends. Here the CDR3 reads CSVGAPNQPQHF. DNA of the CDR3: TGCAGCGTTGGGGCCCCTAATCAGCCCCAGCATTTT.

In regard to this clone: The junction does not match germline at one end; this may be a read error. The chain combines TRBV7-7 with TRBJ2-1, with a tentative D call TRBD2 (6 bases). Looked up from germline, CDR1 is SSHAT and CDR2 is FNYEAQ (reference sequence). The CDR3 length is 17 residues. CDR3 protein: CASSFSIYRETGDEQFF. The DNA for the CDR3 is TGTGCTAGCAGCTTTTCTATCTATCGGGAGACTGGCGATGAGCAGTTCTTC.

This chain connects TRBV6-4 to TRBJ1-2, with D unclear. From germline, CDR1 is MRHNA and CDR2 SNTAGT. Deletions cut 6 bases from V and 8 bases from J, with 16 bases between. CDR3 length: 13 residues. CDR3 bases: TGTGCCAGCAGGCCGGAGGAGGGAACGGGCTACACCTTC. This gives the protein CASRPEEGTGYTF.

V usage is TRBV5-4 and J usage is TRBJ2-3, with D hard to call. V gave up 0 bases and J gave up 6 bases, with 8 bases separating them. The CDR3 is 13 amino acids. Looked up from germline, CDR1 is SGHNT and CDR2 is YYREEE (reference sequence). In DNA, the CDR3 is TGTGCCAGCAGCTTGGTGGAAGTGGATACGCAGTATTTT. Residues: CASSLVEVDTQYF.